Following are 8 T cell receptor beta chains from one sample sequenced in a study of identical twins. Each CDR3 protein is one row after TCRdb ran MiXCR on the 5' RACE reads. The table lists 300,000 to 400,000 distinct CDR3 sequences, approximately 9.1% of them singletons. The sequenced sample was naive T cells sorted from blood. Receptor source: a woman aged 45-65 years in good health.

Concerning this clonotype itself: One base away lies a much larger clone, so this may be a sequencing read error. CDR3 sequence (DNA): TGCGCCAGCAGCTCGCGAGTAGCGGGGAGGAGCACAGATACGCGGTATTTT. Amino acids: CASSSRVAGRSTDTRYF. The chain has TRBV5-1 and TRBJ2-3, with 8 bases aligning to TRBD2. The CDR3 loop spans 17 amino acids. CDR1 and CDR2 from the germline V gene are SGHRS and YFSETQ. Using reference TRBV5-1 and TRBJ2-3 for the parts outside the CDR3, the full variable domain is KAGVTQTPRYLIKTRGQQVTLSCSPISGHRSVSWYQQTPGQGLQFLFEYFSETQRNKGNFPGRFSGRQFSNSRSEMNVSTLELGDSALYLCASSSRVAGRSTDTRYFGPGTRLTVL.

V gene TRBV15 combines with J gene TRBJ1-1, with 9 bases aligning to TRBD1. CDR1 is LNHNV and CDR2 is YYDKDF in the germline V gene (reference sequence). This CDR3 has 14 residues. Trimming cost V 5 bases and J 5 bases; bases outside gene matches: 6. The CDR3 is CATSRDRAGTEAFF. The CDR3 coding sequence is TGTGCCACCAGCCGGGACAGGGCCGGGACTGAAGCTTTCTTT.

This clonotype was counted ten times or more. The V and J genes are TRBV21-1 and TRBJ2-1; TRBD2, the D gene given by the table, was not confirmed from the DNA. TRBV21-1 is a recognized pseudogene. CDR3 length equals 15 residues. The DNA for the CDR3 is TGTGCCAGCAGCCTAAAGGGACCTCCGGGGGATGAGCAGTTCTTC. As protein: CASSLKGPPGDEQFF.

This clonotype showed up many times. This chain links TRBV29-1 with TRBJ1-4; possible D gene TRBD1, 5 bases. V was clipped by 7 bases and J by 3 bases, with 15 bases between them. Germline V lookup: CDR1 SQVTM, CDR2 ANQGSEA. This CDR3 contains 14 residues. CDR3 sequence (DNA): TGCAGCGCTCAGGGTGGAGGAGCTAATGAAAAACTGTTTTTT. Encoded protein: CSAQGGGANEKLFF.

This clonotype was seen at least ten times. The V gene is TRBV3-1, the J gene TRBJ2-7; TRBD1 agrees at 7 bases. The CDR3 totals 11 residues. Germline CDR1 reads LGHDT; CDR2 reads YNNKEL (reference sequence). J was trimmed by 5 bases and V by 5 bases; bases with no gene match: 0. The CDR3 nucleotides are TGTGCCAGCAGCGACAGGGACGAGCAGTACTTC. It translates to CASSDRDEQYF.

The V gene is TRBV5-1, the J gene TRBJ2-4; D unresolved. V lost 8 bases and J 5 bases, leaving 14 bases between the germline ends. CDR1 is SGHRS, CDR2 YFSETQ, per germline. The CDR3 has 13 amino acids. CDR3 DNA: TGCGCCAGGAAGGTCTGGTTGGAAAACATTCAGTACTTC. Translating it yields CARKVWLENIQYF.

This clonotype was seen a few times. The chain carries TRBV7-3 and TRBJ2-2; 14 bases match TRBD2. The CDR3 spans 19 residues. CDR1 is SGHTA, CDR2 FQGTGA, per germline. V lost 5 bases, J lost 1 base, and 9 bases stayed unmatched. The CDR3 nucleotides are TGTGCCAGCAGCCCCGGGACTAGCGGGAGTATACAGAACACCGGGGAGCTGTTTTTT. This encodes CASSPGTSGSIQNTGELFF.

The gene calls are TRBV28 and TRBJ2-1, with TRBD2 matching over 11 bases. CDR1 MDHEN and CDR2 SYDVKM come from the germline V gene. The V and J ends lost 3 bases and 8 bases, in that order; junction bases with no gene match: 15. This CDR3 region has 18 residues. CDR3 protein: CASSFPIVTSGSLYEQFF. The CDR3 DNA reads TGTGCCAGCAGTTTCCCCATCGTAACTAGCGGGAGTTTGTATGAGCAGTTCTTC. Combining the CDR3 with reference TRBV28 and TRBJ2-1 gives the whole variable domain DVKVTQSSRYLVKRTGEKVFLECVQDMDHENMFWYRQDPGLGLRLIYFSYDVKMKEKGDIPEGYSVSREKKERFSLILESASTNQTSMYLCASSFPIVTSGSLYEQFFGPGTRLTVL.